A single sample gave rise to the 30 T cell receptor beta chains below, sequenced in a study of CD8+CD57+ T cells in acquired aplastic anemia. Researchers used genomic DNA as the template to profile TCR beta VDJ and CDR3. A single record per CDR3 protein comes from TCRdb applying MiXCR to the reads. The sample comprises around 68,000 distinct CDR3 sequences, around 50% of which are singletons, and about 8.3% rests with the top ten. The sample was sorted CD4+, CD8+, or CD8+CD57+ T cells (not recorded which) from PBMCs. The receptors stem from a human donor in good health, serving as a control.

Here the CDR3 reads CASSQVPGAGTDTQYF. The DNA of the CDR3 is TGTGCCAGCAGCCAAGTTCCGGGAGCGGGCACAGATACGCAGTATTTT. The gene calls are TRBV4-2 and TRBJ2-3; D might be TRBD2 (6 bases). V was pared by 1 base and J by 1 base, with 12 bases between. The CDR3 extends over 16 amino acids. Germline V gene data show CDR1 as LGHNA and CDR2 as YNFKEQ.

This clonotype has just a few counts. The chain joins TRBV29-1 to TRBJ1-2; 7 nucleotides align to TRBD1. Germline CDR1 reads SQVTM; CDR2 reads ANQGSEA. Unmatched junction bases numbered 6, after V lost 3 bases and J lost 8 bases. The CDR3 runs 12 residues. CDR3: CSVEKGARGYTF. In DNA, the CDR3 is TGCAGCGTTGAGAAGGGGGCCAGAGGCTACACCTTC.

This clonotype was counted a single time. This rearrangement joins TRBV7-2 to TRBJ1-1; D might be TRBD1 (6 bases). Germline V gives CDR1 SGHTA, CDR2 FQGNSA. Deletions cut 7 bases from V and 9 bases from J, with 15 bases between. The length of the CDR3 is 12 residues. CDR3 bases: TGTGCCAGCAACCTAGGACAGTACCAAGCTTTCTTT. Translation: CASNLGQYQAFF.

Within the sample, this clonotype is medium-sized. Germline and junction disagree at one end, which may indicate a read error. V and J are TRBV9 and TRBJ1-2; tentatively, D is TRBD1 (6 bases). The CDR3 totals 10 residues. Germline V CDR1 and CDR2: SGDLS, YYNGEE. CDR3 sequence (DNA): TGTGCCAGCAGCGGCCGGGACACCTACTTC. It codes for CASSGRDTYF.

This clonotype was detected many times. The chain carries TRBV7-9 and TRBJ1-2, with 12 bases lining up with TRBD1. V shed 5 bases, J shed 4 bases, and the junction held 5 bases outside the gene matches. In germline, CDR1 is SEHNR, CDR2 FQNEAQ (reference sequence). This CDR3 is built from 15 residues. This CDR3 is CASSEGTGGPYGYTF. As DNA, the CDR3 is TGTGCCAGCAGCGAAGGGACAGGGGGCCCCTATGGCTACACCTTC.

The chain joins TRBV12-3 or TRBV12-4 to TRBJ1-5; the D gene is possibly TRBD1 (5 bases). This CDR3 has 16 residues. The germline V and J ends were trimmed by 2 bases and 4 bases, with 15 bases remaining between them. The CDR3 coding sequence is TGTGCCAGCAGTTTATGGGGCAGGGTGGGAAATCAGCCCCAGCATTTT. It encodes CASSLWGRVGNQPQHF.

This clonotype was found many times. The chain recombines TRBV27 with TRBJ2-5; TRBD2 is a possible D gene (6 bases). The ends were cut back, 4 bases at V and 5 bases at J, with 17 bases in the middle. Germline V lookup: CDR1 MNHEY, CDR2 SMNVEV (reference sequence). CDR3 length: 15 residues. The CDR3 is CASSSLGGGRETQYF. As DNA, the CDR3 is TGTGCCAGCAGTTCCCTCGGGGGAGGTCGGGAGACCCAGTACTTC.

The chain couples TRBV10-3 to TRBJ2-3; TRBD2 matches at 7 bases. Germline V gene data show CDR1 as ENHRY and CDR2 as SYGVKD. There are 15 residues in the CDR3. V dropped 3 bases and J dropped 2; count of bases not matched to a gene: 5. The CDR3 sequence: CAISDGSGSTDTQYF. The CDR3 region has the DNA TGTGCCATCAGTGACGGTAGCGGGTCCACAGATACGCAGTATTTT.

Concerning this clonotype itself: Compared with germline, one end of the junction differs, possibly owing to a read error. This chain connects TRBV7-7 to TRBJ2-1; perhaps TRBD1 as D (6 bases). CDR1 SSHAT and CDR2 FNYEAQ come from the germline V gene (reference sequence). This CDR3 has 14 amino acids. CDR3: CASSPQGIYNEQSF. CDR3 nucleotides: TGTGCCAGCAGCCCCCAGGGGATTTACAATGAGCAGTCCTTC.

Ten or more counts support this clonotype. The CDR3 DNA is TGTGCCAGCAGTTTCTTGGTCGCCGGGGAGCTGTTTTTT. Translation: CASSFLVAGELFF. V is TRBV27 and J is TRBJ2-2; D is ambiguous. Germline CDR1 MNHEY, CDR2 SMNVEV (reference sequence). This CDR3 contains 13 residues. V was clipped by 3 bases and J by 6 bases, with 8 bases between them.

V usage is TRBV19 and J usage is TRBJ2-5; 9 positions match TRBD2. After removal of 1 base from V and 5 bases from J, the junction contained 8 bases not matched to a gene. CDR3 length: 16 amino acids. Germline V CDR1 and CDR2: LNHDA, SQIVND (reference sequence). The CDR3 here is CASSIVLAGTGETQYF. CDR3 nucleotides: TGTGCCAGTAGTATAGTGCTAGCGGGAACCGGCGAGACCCAGTACTTC.

This clonotype was recorded many times. The genes are TRBV12-3 or TRBV12-4 and TRBJ2-7; D tentatively reads TRBD1 or TRBD2 (6 bases each). The CDR3 has 14 amino acids. With 5 bases removed from V and 1 base from J, the gap between germline ends came to 12 bases. The CDR3 sequence: CASSPGDKSYEQYF. The CDR3 DNA reads as TGTGCCAGCAGTCCGGGGGACAAGTCCTACGAGCAGTACTTC.

Ten or more counts support this clonotype. The rearrangement links TRBV7-9 to TRBJ2-7; D possibly corresponds to TRBD1 (6 bases). CDR3 length: 15 amino acids. Germline lookup yields CDR1 SEHNR and CDR2 FQNEAQ (reference sequence). Between the trimmed V and J ends, which lost 3 bases and 4 bases, there was a span of 16 bases. The CDR3 sequence is CASSFSSGGPYEQYF. Here the CDR3 DNA reads TGTGCCAGCAGCTTCTCTAGTGGGGGCCCTTACGAGCAGTACTTC.

This clonotype counts as medium-sized. V is TRBV29-1 and J is TRBJ2-7; 10 bases line up with TRBD1. The CDR3 is 12 amino acids. Germline V CDR1 and CDR2: SQVTM, ANQGSEA. The trim removed 7 bases at V and 5 bases at J, leaving 5 bases unmatched. CDR3 protein: CSARQGAHEQYF. CDR3 nucleotides: TGCAGCGCAAGACAGGGGGCCCACGAGCAGTACTTC.

The V and J genes are TRBV20-1 and TRBJ1-1, with D possibly TRBD1 on 5 matching bases. V lost 1 base, J lost 4 bases, and 16 bases lay in between. Germline CDR1 reads DFQATT; CDR2 reads SNEGSKA (reference sequence). The CDR3 has 15 residues. This CDR3 is CSARAGGAGGTEAFF. The CDR3 DNA reads as TGCAGTGCTAGAGCCGGAGGGGCGGGTGGCACTGAAGCTTTCTTT.

The chain links TRBV7-2 to TRBJ2-4; 11 positions match TRBD1. Germline CDR1 reads SGHTA; CDR2 reads FQGNSA. V lost 6 bases to trimming and J lost 8 bases; unmatched junction nucleotides: 6. The CDR3 is 14 residues long. The CDR3 region is CASRSPGQGDIQYF. Written as DNA, the CDR3 is TGTGCCAGCAGGTCCCCGGGACAGGGGGACATTCAGTACTTC.

This clonotype was picked up many times. The chain recombines TRBV24-1 with TRBJ2-2, with 7 positions matching TRBD2. This CDR3 contains 16 residues. The J segment lost 5 bases and the V segment lost 2 bases, leaving 7 bases of the junction unmatched. CDR1 and CDR2 from the germline V gene are KGHDR and SFDVKD. Here the CDR3 DNA reads TGTGCCACCAGTGATTCCTTCGCGGGGGATACCGGGGAGCTGTTTTTT. This translates into CATSDSFAGDTGELFF.

The V gene is TRBV2, the J gene TRBJ2-3; TRBD2 agrees at 8 bases. This CDR3 has 14 residues. The V gene end was trimmed by 8 bases and the J gene end by 2 bases; junction bases not matched to a gene: 6. Looked up from germline, CDR1 is SNHLY and CDR2 is FYNNEI. Here the CDR3 reads CASSSAGDTDTQYF. The CDR3 coding sequence is TGTGCCAGCTCGTCAGCGGGAGACACAGATACGCAGTATTTT.

DNA for the CDR3: TGTGCCAGTAGTCCCCGTGGGCGAAGCAATCAGCCCCAGCATTTT. Encoded protein: CASSPRGRSNQPQHF. The rearrangement joins TRBV19 to TRBJ1-5; D is uncertain. Deletions cut 5 bases from V and 1 base from J, with 12 bases between. CDR3 length equals 15 residues. The germline V gene has CDR1 LNHDA and CDR2 SQIVND (reference sequence).

This sequence joins TRBV7-2 and TRBJ1-3; TRBD1 is a possible D gene (5 bases). This CDR3 contains 15 residues. The V gene's germline CDR1 is SGHTA and CDR2 FQGNSA. V was clipped by 2 bases and J by 4 bases, with 12 bases between them. Here the CDR3 DNA reads TGTGCCAGCAGCTTAACGGCAGGGAGAGGAAACACCATATATTTT. Its translation: CASSLTAGRGNTIYF.

Many counts were recorded for this clonotype. The gene calls are TRBV11-2 and TRBJ2-7, with TRBD2 matching 12 bases. The CDR3 sequence is 15 residues long. V was pared by 3 bases and J by 3 bases, with 3 bases of the junction left unmatched. Germline V CDR1 and CDR2: SGHAT, FQNNGV. Written as DNA, the CDR3 is TGTGCCAGCAGCTTCGGGACTAGCGGGTACTACGAGCAGTACTTC. Protein sequence: CASSFGTSGYYEQYF.

This sequence joins TRBV2 and TRBJ1-2; D call uncertain. The CDR3 totals 12 residues. Germline lookup yields CDR1 SNHLY and CDR2 FYNNEI. V was trimmed by 4 bases and J by 4 bases, leaving 7 bases between them. CDR3 region: CASSAFPYGYTF. Written as DNA, the CDR3 is TGTGCCAGCAGTGCGTTCCCCTATGGCTACACCTTC.

This clonotype was found many times. The V call is TRBV27, the J call TRBJ2-7; TRBD2 is a possible D gene (6 bases). CDR1 MNHEY and CDR2 SMNVEV come from the germline V gene (reference sequence). The CDR3 is 14 residues long. The V end lost 5 bases, the J end lost 6 bases, and 17 bases lay between the germline ends. CDR3 nucleotide sequence: TGTGCCAGCAGTGGAACGGGACTTCCAGGCGAGCAGTACTTC. Its translation: CASSGTGLPGEQYF.

The chain combines TRBV10-3 with TRBJ2-5, with unresolved D. Trimming removed 6 bases at V and 1 base at J, with 18 bases between. CDR1 is ENHRY, CDR2 SYGVKD, per germline. The CDR3 runs to 16 residues. The CDR3 nucleotides are TGTGCCATCAGGGCCTCGGGCTCGATAGGCCAAGAGACCCAGTACTTC. It encodes CAIRASGSIGQETQYF.

This clonotype was seen repeatedly, ten times or more. This chain connects TRBV7-6 to TRBJ2-5; 9 bases are shared with TRBD1. The ends lost 5 bases at V and 2 bases at J; junction bases unmatched: 6. Germline V gene lookup returns CDR1 SGHVS and CDR2 FNYEAQ. This CDR3 is 15 amino acids long. The CDR3 nucleotides read TGTGCCAGCAGCCGCACAGGGGGCCCACAAGAGACCCAGTACTTC. Translating gives CASSRTGGPQETQYF.

This clonotype was seen just once. The V call is TRBV20-1, the J call TRBJ2-3, with 7 bases that match TRBD2. The germline CDR1 and CDR2 sequences are DFQATT and SNEGSKA (reference sequence). The CDR3 spans 15 residues. The V segment lost 3 bases and the J segment 0 bases; nucleotides outside the gene matches: 6. CDR3: CSARQAGISTDTQYF. DNA for the CDR3: TGCAGTGCTAGGCAAGCGGGAATTAGCACAGATACGCAGTATTTT.

This clonotype was seen repeatedly, ten times or more. V gene TRBV6-5 combines with J gene TRBJ2-3; D is unresolved. The length of the CDR3 is 14 residues. The germline V gene has CDR1 MNHEY and CDR2 SVGAGI. Trimming shortened V by 5 bases and J by 2 bases, and 11 bases separated the two germline ends. CDR3 sequence (DNA): TGTGCCAGCAGTCCCCCAGATCTCACAGATACGCAGTATTTT. Translated: CASSPPDLTDTQYF.

There are a few counts of this clonotype. V is TRBV25-1 and J is TRBJ2-7, with D tentatively TRBD2 (6 bases). This CDR3 comprises 12 residues. Per the germline V gene, CDR1 is MGHDK and CDR2 is SYGVNS. The germline V and J ends were trimmed by 3 bases and 3 bases, with 6 bases remaining between them. The CDR3 loop reads CASSDGGYEQYF. As DNA, the CDR3 is TGTGCCAGCAGTGACGGGGGCTACGAGCAGTACTTC.

This clonotype has more than one count but fewer than ten. The V gene is TRBV19, the J gene TRBJ1-2; tentatively, D is TRBD1 (6 bases). The V end was cut by 5 bases, the J end by 0 bases, with 10 bases between. Germline V CDR1 and CDR2: LNHDA, SQIVND (reference sequence). This CDR3 has 14 amino acids. This chain's CDR3 is CASSGKGANYGYTF. The CDR3 DNA sequence: TGTGCCAGTAGTGGGAAGGGGGCTAACTATGGCTACACCTTC.

CDR3 nucleotides: TGTGCCAGTAGTATGGGACAGGGGAATGAAAAACTGTTTTTT. It yields the protein CASSMGQGNEKLFF. The chain employs TRBV19 and TRBJ1-4, with 10 bases matching TRBD1. The CDR3 spans 14 residues. Trimming cost V 3 bases and J 5 bases; bases outside gene matches: 0. Per germline, CDR1 LNHDA and CDR2 SQIVND (reference sequence).